The entry below describes one T cell receptor beta chain. This CDR3 spans 14 amino acids. Germline V gene data show CDR1 as LNHDA and CDR2 as SQIVND (reference sequence). The junction had 2 bases not matched to a gene; V was cut back by 2 bases and J by 2 bases. Original processing notes: The authors estimated nucleated cell counts from reference gene primer amplification. Sequencing used immunoSEQ multiplex PCR; TCRdb keeps in-frame clones, though not all of them. Clone size and the V and J calls come from that table; the DNA yielded D and trimming. The sample records a few hundred thousand clones, about four fifths being singletons. This specimen comes from a study of blood T cell repertoires in COVID-19.

This rearrangement joins TRBV19 to TRBJ2-7; 8 nucleotides match TRBD1. The specimen sequenced was peripheral blood. The TCR comes from a woman aged 18-29 years with acute or convalescent COVID-19. DNA of the CDR3: TGTGCCAGTAGTATAACAGGGGGACCCTACGAGCAGTACTTC. Translating it yields CASSITGGPYEQYF.